These 6 T cell receptor beta chains were all obtained from the same sample, sequenced in a study of T-cell memory formation after mild COVID-19. Via MiXCR, TCRdb re-called the 5' RACE reads, giving one row per CDR3 protein. The repertoire holds over 500,000 distinct CDR3 sequences, with approximately 15% as singletons. Sequencing was done on a sample of PBMCs or a T cell subset sorted from them (not recorded which). The receptor set was obtained from an adult woman who had mild COVID-19 (a few samples of this study predate the infection). Cell type and time point are not known.

This clonotype was detected only a few times. The gene calls are TRBV20-1 and TRBJ2-3, with TRBD2 matching over 7 bases. The CDR3 sequence is 14 residues long. Germline V gives CDR1 DFQATT, CDR2 SNEGSKA (reference sequence). Unmatched junction bases numbered 7, after V lost 2 bases and J lost 5 bases. CDR3 region: CSARPQPGGDTQYF. DNA of the CDR3: TGCAGTGCTAGACCCCAGCCGGGGGGAGATACGCAGTATTTT.

The chain is built from TRBV7-2 and TRBJ2-6; TRBD1 matches 7 bases. Per the germline V gene, CDR1 is SGHTA and CDR2 is FQGNSA. V lost 3 bases and J lost 0; bases outside the gene matches: 14. The CDR3 runs 20 residues. The CDR3: CASSFRIGGVPSSGANVLTF. The DNA of the CDR3 is TGTGCCAGCAGCTTTCGGATAGGGGGCGTACCGTCCTCTGGGGCCAACGTCCTGACTTTC.

This clonotype has at least ten counts. This chain uses TRBV29-1 with TRBJ2-1; 7 nucleotides line up with TRBD1. This CDR3 spans 12 amino acids. In germline, CDR1 is SQVTM, CDR2 ANQGSEA. V trimming: 8 bases; J trimming: 5 bases; junction bases outside the gene matches: 6. The CDR3 nucleotides are TGCAGCCCCACAGGGGTTCACAATGAGCAGTTCTTC. The encoded protein is CSPTGVHNEQFF.

The chain joins TRBV5-1 to TRBJ1-1; no definite D call. Trimming cost V 0 bases and J 1 base, with 10 bases left between them. CDR1 is SGHRS, CDR2 YFSETQ, per germline. The CDR3 runs 15 residues. The CDR3 sequence: CASSLGGWGNTEAFF. In nucleotides, the CDR3 is TGCGCCAGCAGCTTGGGAGGGTGGGGGAACACTGAAGCTTTCTTT.

The genes are TRBV7-9 and TRBJ2-1; D unresolved. The germline V and J ends were trimmed by 2 bases and 3 bases, with 8 bases remaining between them. This CDR3 region has 14 residues. CDR1 and CDR2 from the germline V gene are SEHNR and FQNEAQ (reference sequence). CDR3 protein: CASSLQQHYNEQFF. CDR3 coding DNA: TGTGCCAGCAGCTTACAACAGCACTACAATGAGCAGTTCTTC.

The chain recombines TRBV5-4 with TRBJ1-6; D gene ambiguous. Trimming removed 4 bases from V and 14 bases from J, with 16 bases in between. CDR1 and CDR2 (germline): SGHNT, YYREEE (reference sequence). The CDR3 length is 13 residues. The CDR3 loop reads CASSTDARGALHF. The CDR3 region has the DNA TGTGCCAGCAGCACCGATGCACGTGGAGCCCTCCACTTT.